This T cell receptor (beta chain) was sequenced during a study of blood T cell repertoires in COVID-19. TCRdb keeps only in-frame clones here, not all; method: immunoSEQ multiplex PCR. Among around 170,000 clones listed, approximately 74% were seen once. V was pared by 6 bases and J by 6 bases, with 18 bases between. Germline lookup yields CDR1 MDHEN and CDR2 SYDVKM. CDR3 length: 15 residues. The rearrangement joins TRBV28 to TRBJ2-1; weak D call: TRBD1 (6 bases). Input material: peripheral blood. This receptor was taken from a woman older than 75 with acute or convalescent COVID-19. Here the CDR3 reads CASSPRGTGPNEQFF. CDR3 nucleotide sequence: TGTGCCAGCAGCCCAAGGGGGACGGGGCCCAATGAGCAGTTCTTC.